This TCR beta chain emerged from a study of blood T cell repertoires in COVID-19. In the study overall: Spain, Italy and the United States supplied samples that represented acute and convalescent COVID-19. T cells, B-cell-depleted T cells, or PBMCs supplied cDNA or gDNA.

This CDR3 region has 15 residues. V dropped 4 bases and J dropped 6; count of bases not matched to a gene: 5. Germline values: CDR1 SGHNT, CDR2 YYREEE (reference sequence). Clones were read by immunoSEQ multiplex PCR, and TCRdb kept only the in-frame ones, dropping some. The repertoire holds 80,000 to 100,000 clones, around 88% seen once, with around 2.1% in the top ten. Seattle patient enrollment occurred during active infection, with longitudinal follow-up thereafter. The specimen sequenced was peripheral blood. The rearrangement joins TRBV5-4 to TRBJ1-5; 12 nucleotides line up with TRBD1. This TCR was sampled from a man in his forties or fifties with COVID-19, enrolled during active disease. The CDR3 coding sequence is TGTGCCAGCAGCGCGGGACAGGGGGCTTCTCAGCCCCAGCATTTT. Translated: CASSAGQGASQPQHF.